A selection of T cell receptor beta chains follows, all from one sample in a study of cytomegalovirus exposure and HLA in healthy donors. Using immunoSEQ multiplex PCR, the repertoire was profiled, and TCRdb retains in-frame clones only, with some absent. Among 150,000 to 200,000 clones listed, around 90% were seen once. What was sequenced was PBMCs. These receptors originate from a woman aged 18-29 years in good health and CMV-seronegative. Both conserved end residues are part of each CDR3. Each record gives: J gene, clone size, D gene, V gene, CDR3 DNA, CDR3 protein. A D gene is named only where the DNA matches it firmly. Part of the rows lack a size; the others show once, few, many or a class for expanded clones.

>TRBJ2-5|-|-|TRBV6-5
TGTGCCAGCAGTTACGGGGGGAGAGAGACCCAGTACTTC
CASSYGGRETQYF
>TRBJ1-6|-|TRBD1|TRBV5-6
TGTGCCAGCAGCTTGGGGGGGACAGGGGGAAGCTCCTATAATTCACCCCTCCACTTT
CASSLGGTGGSSYNSPLHF
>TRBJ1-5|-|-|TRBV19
TGTGCCAGTAGTATGGCAGGCAATAGCAATCAGCCCCAGCATTTT
CASSMAGNSNQPQHF
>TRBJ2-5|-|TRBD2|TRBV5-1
TGCGCCAGCAGCTTAGGGACTAGCGGAGAAGAGACCCAGTACTTC
CASSLGTSGEETQYF
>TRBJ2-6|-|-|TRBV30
TGTGCCTGGAGTGTACCCGAGGCGTATGTTGACTCTGGGGCCAACGTCCTGACTTTC
CAWSVPEAYVDSGANVLTF
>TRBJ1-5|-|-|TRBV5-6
TGTGCCAGCAGCTTGGTAGCAGGGGCGGATAATCAGCCCCAGCATTTT
CASSLVAGADNQPQHF
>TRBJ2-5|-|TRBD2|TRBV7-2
TGTGCCAGCAGCTCCCGGGGGGGGACTAGCGGGAGCGGAGAGACCCAGTACTTC
CASSSRGGTSGSGETQYF
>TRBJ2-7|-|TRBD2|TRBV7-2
TGTGCCAGCAGCAGGACTAGCGGAACCTACGAGCAGTACTTC
CASSRTSGTYEQYF
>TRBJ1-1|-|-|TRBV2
TGTGCCAGCAGTGAAGAAAGGGGAGGGAGCACTGAAGCTTTCTTT
CASSEERGGSTEAFF
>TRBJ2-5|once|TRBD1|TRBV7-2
TGTGCCAGCAGCCTACAGACAGGGATGAGGGAGACCCAGTACTTC
CASSLQTGMRETQYF
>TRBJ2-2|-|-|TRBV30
TGTGCCTGGAGTGTCTTGGCGGGGCCCAACACCGGGGAGCTGTTTTTT
CAWSVLAGPNTGELFF
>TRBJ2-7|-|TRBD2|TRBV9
TGTGCCAGCAGCGTAGCGCCTAGCGGGAGCCACGAGCAGTACTTC
CASSVAPSGSHEQYF
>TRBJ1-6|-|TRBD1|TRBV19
TGTGCCAGTAGTACCCGACAGGGAAATAATTCACCCCTCCACTTT
CASSTRQGNNSPLHF
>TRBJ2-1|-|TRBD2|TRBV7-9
TGTGCCAGCAGCCCACTTGCGGGGGGGAACAATGAGCAGTTCTTC
CASSPLAGGNNEQFF
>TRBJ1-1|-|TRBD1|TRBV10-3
TGTGCCATCAGGACACAGGGGTCCCCAAACACTGAAGCTTTCTTT
CAIRTQGSPNTEAFF
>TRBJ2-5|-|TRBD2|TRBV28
TGTGCCAGCTATGGGGGAGGGCGGGAGACCCAGTACTTC
CASYGGGRETQYF
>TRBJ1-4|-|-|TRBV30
TGTGCCTGGAGTGTATGGTCCCAAGGGGGTGAAAAACTGTTTTTT
CAWSVWSQGGEKLFF
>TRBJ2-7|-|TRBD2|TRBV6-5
TGTGCCAGCAGTTACCCCTCTGTAGGAGCGGGGAACGAGCAGTACTTC
CASSYPSVGAGNEQYF
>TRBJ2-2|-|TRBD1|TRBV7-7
TGTGCTAGCAGCCCAGGGACAGGTAGCGCCGGGGAGCTGTTTTTT
CASSPGTGSAGELFF
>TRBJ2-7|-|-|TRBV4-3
TGCGCCAGCAGCCGGGGAGAATACCGGGAGAATAAGGAGCAGTACTTC
CASSRGEYRENKEQYF
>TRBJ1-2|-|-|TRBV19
TGTGCCAGTAGTCCTGACAGGTTTGGGGGCTACACCTTC
CASSPDRFGGYTF
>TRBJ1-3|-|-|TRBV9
TGTGCCAGCAGCGAGGGGGGGACCCTCTCTGGAAACACCATATATTTT
CASSEGGTLSGNTIYF
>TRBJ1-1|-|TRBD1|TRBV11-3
TGTGCCAGCAGCTGGGGGACAGGGCGTCTGAACACTGAAGCTTTCTTT
CASSWGTGRLNTEAFF
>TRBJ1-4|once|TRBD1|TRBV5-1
TGCGCCAGCAGCTTAGGACAGGGTGAAAAACTGTTTTTT
CASSLGQGEKLFF
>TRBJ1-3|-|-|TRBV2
TGTGCCAGCAGTGTGGGGGGGTTTGGAAACACCATATATTTT
CASSVGGFGNTIYF
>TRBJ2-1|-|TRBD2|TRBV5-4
TGTGCCAGCGGTAAAAGCGGGAGGGCCTACAATGAGCAGTTCTTC
CASGKSGRAYNEQFF
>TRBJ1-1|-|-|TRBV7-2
TGTGCCAGCAGCCGACAGGTGAACACTGAAGCTTTCTTT
CASSRQVNTEAFF
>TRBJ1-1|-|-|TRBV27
TGTGCCAGCAGTTTCACGACATCAGGGGCTGAAGCTTTCTTT
CASSFTTSGAEAFF
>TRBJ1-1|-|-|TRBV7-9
TGTGCCAGCAGCTTAGAGGGACAACGTAACACTGAAGCTTTCTTT
CASSLEGQRNTEAFF
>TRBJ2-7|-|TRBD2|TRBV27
TGTGCCAGCAGCCCCCTAGCGGGGGGGTACGAGCAGTACTTC
CASSPLAGGYEQYF
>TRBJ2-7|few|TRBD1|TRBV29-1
TGCAGCGTTGACAAGTGGGTTGGACAGGGGGCAAGGGAGCAGTACTTC
CSVDKWVGQGAREQYF
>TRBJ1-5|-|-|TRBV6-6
TGTGCCAGCAGTCAAATGGGGGCCGCTCAGCCCCAGCATTTT
CASSQMGAAQPQHF
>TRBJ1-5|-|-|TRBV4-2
TGTGCCAGCAGCCAAGATCGGGTCAATCAGCCCCAGCATTTT
CASSQDRVNQPQHF
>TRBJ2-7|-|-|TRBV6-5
TGTGCCAGCAGTTACTCTGGGACTTCTATCTACGAGCAGTACTTC
CASSYSGTSIYEQYF
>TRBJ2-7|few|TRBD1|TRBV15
TGTGCCACCAGCTTACAGGGGGCGACCTACGAGCAGTACTTC
CATSLQGATYEQYF
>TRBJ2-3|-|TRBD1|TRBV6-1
TGTGCCAGCAGGGTCAGGGGGCAAGCAGATACGCAGTATTTT
CASRVRGQADTQYF
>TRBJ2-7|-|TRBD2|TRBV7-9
TGTTCCAGCAGCTTAGGCGCGGGGGAGAACGAGCAGTACTTC
CSSSLGAGENEQYF
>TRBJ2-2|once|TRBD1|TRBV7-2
TGTGCCAGCAGCGCAGGGGGATGGAGGACGAACACCGGGGAGCTGTTTTTT
CASSAGGWRTNTGELFF
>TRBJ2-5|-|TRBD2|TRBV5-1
TGCGCCAGCAGCGTGACTAGCGGGGAGAAGGAGACCCAGTACTTC
CASSVTSGEKETQYF
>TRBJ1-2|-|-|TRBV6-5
TGTGCCAGCACTTACGGGGGGAGCCTTAACTATGGCTACACCTTC
CASTYGGSLNYGYTF
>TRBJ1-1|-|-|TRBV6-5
TGTGCCAGCAGTGTAACATTCGACACTGAAGCTTTCTTT
CASSVTFDTEAFF
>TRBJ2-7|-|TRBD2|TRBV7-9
TGTGCCAGCAGCTTAGCTAGCGGGACGTACGAGCAGTACTTC
CASSLASGTYEQYF
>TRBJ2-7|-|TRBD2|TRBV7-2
TGTGCCAGCAGCTTTCAGCGGGATAGCTCCTACGAGCAGTACTTC
CASSFQRDSSYEQYF
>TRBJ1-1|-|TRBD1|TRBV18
TGTGCCAGCTCACCGCTAGACAGGGACACTGAAGCTTTCTTT
CASSPLDRDTEAFF
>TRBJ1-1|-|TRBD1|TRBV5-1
TGCGCCAGCAGCTTGGCCCCTGGGACAGGGGCGCGGAACACTGAAGCTTTCTTT
CASSLAPGTGARNTEAFF
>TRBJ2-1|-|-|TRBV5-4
TGTGCCAGCAGCTTGAGAAGAGGCAATGAGCAGTTCTTC
CASSLRRGNEQFF
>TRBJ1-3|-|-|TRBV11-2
TGTGCCAGCAGCAACAGAGGGTGGCACACCTCTGGAAACACCATATATTTT
CASSNRGWHTSGNTIYF
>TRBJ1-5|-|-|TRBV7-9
TGTGCCAGCAGCGCACAGGTTGGCAATCAGCCCCAGCATTTT
CASSAQVGNQPQHF
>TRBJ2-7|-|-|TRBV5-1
TGCGCCAGCAGCTTAAGGACAGCCTCCTACGAGCAGTACTTC
CASSLRTASYEQYF
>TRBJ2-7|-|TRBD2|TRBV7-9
TGTGCCAGCAGCTCACATGGGACTAGCGCGTACTACGAGCAGTACTTC
CASSSHGTSAYYEQYF
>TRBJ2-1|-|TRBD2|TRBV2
TGTGCCAGCAGTTACCGCCTCAGCGGGGTTGCTGAGCAGTTCTTC
CASSYRLSGVAEQFF
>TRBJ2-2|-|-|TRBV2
TGTGCCAGCACCAGGCCCTCGTCAGGCACCGGGGAGCTGTTTTTT
CASTRPSSGTGELFF
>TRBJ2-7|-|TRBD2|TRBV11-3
TGTGCCAGCAGATCCGGGACTAGCTACGAGCAGTACTTC
CASRSGTSYEQYF